The rows below give T cell receptor beta chains drawn from one sample of a study of blood T cells in healthy people across ages. TCRdb passed the 5' RACE reads through MiXCR, listing each CDR3 protein once. The sample has over 500,000 distinct CDR3 sequences; about a quarter are singletons. These same data were also listed under a study on T cells of mothers and their children.

Sequenced material: blood. The source of these receptors is a boy younger than 10 in good health. CDR3s include the opening cysteine and the closing phenylalanine or tryptophan. The order of the fields is CDR3 DNA, CDR3 protein, clone size, J gene, D gene, V gene. A D gene is named only where the DNA matches it firmly. Size is stated for part of the rows, as once, few or many counts, or as a class when the clone is expanded.

cdr3_nt: TGTGCCAGCAGCCCTCGAGGGACAGGGGCTGAAGAGACCCAGTACTTC; cdr3_aa: CASSPRGTGAEETQYF; clone_size: few; j_call: TRBJ2-5; d_call: TRBD1; v_call: TRBV11-3
cdr3_nt: TGTGCCACGGACAGGGAGGGTAACGAGCAGTACTTC; cdr3_aa: CATDREGNEQYF; clone_size: NA; j_call: TRBJ2-7; d_call: NA; v_call: TRBV28
cdr3_nt: TGTGCCAGCAGCTCAGGCGTTTCGGCCAACGTCCTGACTTTC; cdr3_aa: CASSSGVSANVLTF; clone_size: NA; j_call: TRBJ2-6; d_call: NA; v_call: TRBV7-9
cdr3_nt: TGTGCCAGCAGTCCCTTAGTAGTAGCGGGGCCTTCAGATACGCAGTATTTT; cdr3_aa: CASSPLVVAGPSDTQYF; clone_size: few; j_call: TRBJ2-3; d_call: TRBD2; v_call: TRBV27
cdr3_nt: TGCAGTGCTAGAGAGGTGGCCGGGGGTGAAAAACTGTTTTTT; cdr3_aa: CSAREVAGGEKLFF; clone_size: few; j_call: TRBJ1-4; d_call: NA; v_call: TRBV20-1
cdr3_nt: TGCAGTGCTACGCAGGGGAGGATCGATACGCAGTATTTT; cdr3_aa: CSATQGRIDTQYF; clone_size: few; j_call: TRBJ2-3; d_call: NA; v_call: TRBV20-1
cdr3_nt: TGTGCCAGCAGCCCGTCCTTAAGTTATGGCTACACCTTC; cdr3_aa: CASSPSLSYGYTF; clone_size: NA; j_call: TRBJ1-2; d_call: NA; v_call: TRBV7-2
cdr3_nt: TGTGCCAGCAGCTTATCAGCCAACACTGAAGCTTTCTTT; cdr3_aa: CASSLSANTEAFF; clone_size: many; j_call: TRBJ1-1; d_call: NA; v_call: TRBV7-3
cdr3_nt: TGTGCCAGCAGCCCGAGGAGGGGTCCGGGTGAAAAACTGTTTTTT; cdr3_aa: CASSPRRGPGEKLFF; clone_size: NA; j_call: TRBJ1-4; d_call: NA; v_call: TRBV11-1
cdr3_nt: TGTGCCAGCAGCTCAGGACAGGTTATACTGGCTAATGAAAAACTGTTTTTT; cdr3_aa: CASSSGQVILANEKLFF; clone_size: once; j_call: TRBJ1-4; d_call: TRBD1; v_call: TRBV11-2
cdr3_nt: TGTGCCAGCAGTTTCCAGGCTCCGAGGTCTAATGGCTACACCTTC; cdr3_aa: CASSFQAPRSNGYTF; clone_size: few; j_call: TRBJ1-2; d_call: NA; v_call: TRBV12-3/TRBV12-4
cdr3_nt: TGTGCCAGCAGCCTAGACCCCCTCCAAGAGACCCAGTACTTC; cdr3_aa: CASSLDPLQETQYF; clone_size: NA; j_call: TRBJ2-5; d_call: NA; v_call: TRBV9
cdr3_nt: TGTGCTCTGGATGCCCATGGCGGCTACACCTTC; cdr3_aa: CALDAHGGYTF; clone_size: few; j_call: TRBJ1-2; d_call: NA; v_call: TRBV30
cdr3_nt: TGTGCCAGCAGCTTAGGACATGGGGTACAGGCTGGAAACACCATATATTTT; cdr3_aa: CASSLGHGVQAGNTIYF; clone_size: NA; j_call: TRBJ1-3; d_call: NA; v_call: TRBV7-8
cdr3_nt: TGTGCCAGCAGCTCGACAGGGGCAGACACTGAAGCTTTCTTT; cdr3_aa: CASSSTGADTEAFF; clone_size: few; j_call: TRBJ1-1; d_call: TRBD1; v_call: TRBV11-2
cdr3_nt: TGTGCCAGCAGCTTACTTCGCGGGGCAACCTACAATGAGCAGTTCTTC; cdr3_aa: CASSLLRGATYNEQFF; clone_size: few; j_call: TRBJ2-1; d_call: NA; v_call: TRBV11-2
cdr3_nt: TGCAGTGCTAGACGCCAAGAGACCCAGTACTTC; cdr3_aa: CSARRQETQYF; clone_size: few; j_call: TRBJ2-5; d_call: NA; v_call: TRBV20-1
cdr3_nt: TGTGCCAGCTCTTCTTCAAGCGGGAGGGGGATGGAAGAGACCCAGTACTTC; cdr3_aa: CASSSSSGRGMEETQYF; clone_size: few; j_call: TRBJ2-5; d_call: TRBD2; v_call: TRBV18
cdr3_nt: TGTGCCAGCAGTTCCCCGGGACGGGGCTATGGCTACACCTTC; cdr3_aa: CASSSPGRGYGYTF; clone_size: once; j_call: TRBJ1-2; d_call: NA; v_call: TRBV6-5
cdr3_nt: TGTGCCATCAGTGCCCACCAAGGGGTCGAGCAGTACTTC; cdr3_aa: CAISAHQGVEQYF; clone_size: NA; j_call: TRBJ2-7; d_call: NA; v_call: TRBV10-3
cdr3_nt: TGCGCCAGCAGCCAAGGGATGACTAGCGGGCTGAACACCGGGGAGCTGTTTTTT; cdr3_aa: CASSQGMTSGLNTGELFF; clone_size: few; j_call: TRBJ2-2; d_call: TRBD2; v_call: TRBV4-3
cdr3_nt: TGTGCCAGCAGTGAATCCGCGTACCAAGAGACCCAGTACTTC; cdr3_aa: CASSESAYQETQYF; clone_size: few; j_call: TRBJ2-5; d_call: NA; v_call: TRBV25-1
cdr3_nt: TGCGCCAGCAAACAAACAGGGGAGAGGGGTGAAAAACTGTTTTTT; cdr3_aa: CASKQTGERGEKLFF; clone_size: NA; j_call: TRBJ1-4; d_call: TRBD1; v_call: TRBV5-1